This T cell receptor (beta chain) is from a study of Graves' ophthalmopathy and Graves' hyperthyroidism. Study observations and caveats: From stable hyperthyroidism, ophthalmopathy was separated by a 13-signature model with about 88% sensitivity and around 80% specificity.

In regard to this clonotype: Its cognate antigen is unknown.

The CDR3 is 16 residues long. Trimming stripped 3 bases from V and 3 bases from J, with 18 bases between. Germline lookup yields CDR1 SGDLS and CDR2 YYNGEE. Using RNA transcripts, the TCR beta CDR3 regions were amplified. Investigators did first-round RT-PCR with HTBI primers, then second-round multiplex PCR. TCRdb analysed the multiplex PCR reads with MiXCR anew, one entry per CDR3 protein. The sample lists about 390,000 distinct CDR3 sequences, 15% occurring once. Ages of hyperthyroidism patients ran from 18 to 65, and their diagnoses were new, under 2 months' duration. Diagnosis was based on clinical symptoms, serum thyroxine, TRAb, thyroid ultrasound and orbital computed tomography.

The sequenced material came from peripheral blood. The receptor was isolated from a woman aged 18-30 years with stable Graves' hyperthyroidism. V is TRBV9 and J is TRBJ1-1; possible D gene TRBD1, 6 bases. The CDR3 reads CASSDRTGAGYTEAFF. The CDR3 DNA is TGTGCCAGCAGCGATCGGACGGGGGCGGGATACACTGAAGCTTTCTTT.